These 27 T cell receptor beta chains originate from one sample sequenced in a study of T cell repertoires in cytomegalovirus infection. MiXCR, applied by TCRdb to the reads, yields one record per CDR3 protein. The repertoire holds a few hundred thousand distinct CDR3 sequences, with roughly 15% as singletons. The sequenced sample was PBMCs. The receptors were sampled from a human donor in good health (CMV status not recorded). Some clones in this sample may be carry-over from other donors' samples.

The chain couples TRBV29-1 to TRBJ1-5, with 9 positions matching TRBD1. Germline V gives CDR1 SQVTM, CDR2 ANQGSEA. CDR3 length: 15 residues. Trimming took 4 bases from V and 3 from J; bases not matched to a gene: 7. The CDR3 loop is CSVVPGTGLNQPQHF. In DNA, the CDR3 is TGCAGCGTTGTCCCCGGGACAGGGCTCAATCAGCCCCAGCATTTT. Supplemented by reference TRBV29-1 and TRBJ1-5, the full variable domain reads SAVISQKPSRDICQRGTSLTIQCQVDSQVTMMFWYRQQPGQSLTLIATANQGSEATYESGFVIDKFPISRPNLTFSTLTVSNMSPEDSSIYLCSVVPGTGLNQPQHFGDGTRLSIL.

The V gene is TRBV6-5, the J gene TRBJ2-7; 9 bases align to TRBD1. This CDR3 has 14 amino acids. Germline V lookup: CDR1 MNHEY, CDR2 SVGAGI. Trimming at V came to 5 bases and at J to 6 bases, leaving 8 bases not matched to a gene. This CDR3 is CASSEQGALGEQYF. DNA of the CDR3: TGTGCCAGCAGTGAACAGGGGGCCCTAGGCGAGCAGTACTTC.

This clonotype has ten or more counts. The chain is built from TRBV7-2 and TRBJ2-1, with a tentative D call TRBD1 (5 bases). Between the trimmed V and J ends, which lost 6 bases and 0 bases, there was a span of 9 bases. CDR3 length: 14 amino acids. Germline V gene sequence: CDR1 SGHTA, CDR2 FQGNSA. Here the CDR3 reads CASRQGSSYNEQFF. CDR3 nucleotides: TGTGCCAGCAGGCAGGGTAGCTCCTACAATGAGCAGTTCTTC.

This clonotype was found many times. V usage is TRBV28 and J usage is TRBJ2-3; D is perhaps TRBD2 (6 bases). With 8 bases removed from V and 1 base from J, the gap between germline ends came to 10 bases. Germline CDR1 and CDR2: MDHEN and SYDVKM. The CDR3 is made up of 13 amino acids. The CDR3 loop is CASLGTGTDTQYF. The CDR3 DNA reads as TGTGCCAGCCTCGGGACTGGCACAGATACGCAGTATTTT. The complete variable domain, with remaining parts taken from reference TRBV28 and TRBJ2-3, reads DVKVTQSSRYLVKRTGEKVFLECVQDMDHENMFWYRQDPGLGLRLIYFSYDVKMKEKGDIPEGYSVSREKKERFSLILESASTNQTSMYLCASLGTGTDTQYFGPGTRLTVL.

The chain has TRBV7-3 and TRBJ2-1; 8 bases match TRBD2. Trimming cost V 5 bases and J 4 bases; bases outside gene matches: 7. In germline, CDR1 is SGHTA, CDR2 FQGTGA. There are 15 residues in the CDR3. The chain's CDR3 is CASSLYGREYNEQFF. The CDR3 region has the DNA TGTGCCAGCAGCCTCTACGGGAGGGAGTACAATGAGCAGTTCTTC. The complete variable domain, with remaining parts taken from reference TRBV7-3 and TRBJ2-1, reads GAGVSQTPSNKVTEKGKYVELRCDPISGHTALYWYRQSLGQGPEFLIYFQGTGAADDSGLPNDRFFAVRPEGSVSTLKIQRTERGDSAVYLCASSLYGREYNEQFFGPGTRLTVL.

The genes are TRBV2 and TRBJ1-5; D is perhaps TRBD1 (5 bases). The CDR3 is 15 amino acids. Germline V CDR1 and CDR2: SNHLY, FYNNEI. Trimming pared 0 bases from V and 9 bases from J, leaving 15 bases between. In nucleotides, the CDR3 is TGTGCCAGCAGTGAAGCGTGGCAGGGTCATTCGCCCCAGCATTTT. Its translation is CASSEAWQGHSPQHF. The full variable domain, rest sourced from reference TRBV2 and TRBJ1-5, is EPEVTQTPSHQVTQMGQEVILRCVPISNHLYFYWYRQILGQKVEFLVSFYNNEISEKSEIFDDQFSVERPDGSNFTLKIRSTKLEDSAMYFCASSEAWQGHSPQHFGDGTRLSIL.

The CDR3, as DNA: TGTGCCAGCAGCTCACCTCCAGGGTCCGGAGGCACTGAAGCTTTCTTT. This codes for CASSSPPGSGGTEAFF. The chain recombines TRBV7-2 with TRBJ1-1; possible D gene TRBD1, 5 bases. The CDR3 contains 16 residues. In germline, CDR1 is SGHTA, CDR2 FQGNSA. V was trimmed by 4 bases and J by 4 bases, leaving 19 bases between them.

This clonotype was detected a few times. The chain has TRBV20-1 and TRBJ2-3, with D possibly matching TRBD2 (5 bases). The germline V and J ends were trimmed by 5 bases and 1 base, with 16 bases remaining between them. Germline V gives CDR1 DFQATT, CDR2 SNEGSKA (reference sequence). The CDR3 length is 15 residues. The CDR3 sequence is CSAPNTGMGTDTQYF. The CDR3 bases are TGCAGTGCTCCCAATACCGGGATGGGCACAGATACGCAGTATTTT.

This clonotype was detected only once. The chain has TRBV7-2 and TRBJ2-7; 13 nucleotides align to TRBD2. Trimming took 6 bases from V and 2 from J; bases not matched to a gene: 4. The CDR3 is 15 residues long. Germline-derived CDR1 and CDR2 are SGHTA and FQGNSA. CDR3: CASSRGLAGAYEQYF. The DNA of the CDR3 is TGTGCCAGCAGTCGAGGACTAGCGGGAGCCTACGAGCAGTACTTC.

This clonotype turned up a few times. The chain is built from TRBV13 and TRBJ1-2; D is unresolved. V dropped 5 bases and J dropped 0 bases, with 7 bases sitting between them. Germline assignment: CDR1 PRHDT and CDR2 FYEKMQ (reference sequence). The CDR3 spans 13 residues. CDR3 DNA: TGTGCCAGCAGCGAAGGAACTAACTATGGCTACACCTTC. Translating gives CASSEGTNYGYTF.

This clonotype was counted ten times or more. CDR3 sequence reads: CASSLIWGLAEQFF. The CDR3 DNA reads as TGTGCCAGCAGTTTAATTTGGGGACTAGCTGAGCAGTTCTTC. This sequence joins TRBV12-3 or TRBV12-4 and TRBJ2-1, with 9 bases lining up with TRBD2. The CDR3 is made up of 14 amino acids. Trimming at V came to 2 bases and at J to 9 bases, leaving 5 bases not matched to a gene.

This clonotype showed up many times. This chain links TRBV7-2 with TRBJ2-7; 10 nucleotides agree with TRBD2. Losses at the gene ends were 4 bases for V and 2 bases for J; bases not matched to a gene: 8. The CDR3 totals 16 residues. CDR1 SGHTA and CDR2 FQGNSA come from the germline V gene. CDR3: CASSSVAGGGTYEQYF. The CDR3 DNA sequence: TGTGCCAGCAGCTCGGTAGCGGGAGGAGGCACCTACGAGCAGTACTTC.

This clonotype was observed a few times. This chain links TRBV5-6 with TRBJ2-5; D is undetermined. V gave up 0 bases and J gave up 5 bases, with 8 bases separating them. The germline V gene has CDR1 SGHDT and CDR2 YYEEEE. There are 13 residues in the CDR3. The CDR3 loop is CASSLGRRETQYF. CDR3 coding DNA: TGTGCCAGCAGCTTGGGTCGGCGGGAGACCCAGTACTTC.

This clonotype was seen ten or more times. The chain has TRBV11-2 and TRBJ2-1; D is uncertain. V was pared by 8 bases and J by 8 bases, with 13 bases between. The CDR3 contains 12 residues. Germline CDR1 and CDR2: SGHAT and FQNNGV. In nucleotides, the CDR3 is TGTGCCAGCGCCCCGAACTATGATGAGCAGTTCTTC. Translating it yields CASAPNYDEQFF.

The chain couples TRBV14 to TRBJ2-1; no clear D. The germline CDR1 and CDR2 sequences are SGHDN and FVKESK. The CDR3 length is 15 residues. V lost 1 base to trimming and J lost 0 bases, with 7 bases between them. For the CDR3, the DNA is TGTGCCAGCAGCCAAGTACCGATCTCCTACAATGAGCAGTTCTTC. Amino acids: CASSQVPISYNEQFF.

This clonotype was found a few times. The J gene is TRBJ2-7, the V gene TRBV15; TRBD2 agrees at 9 bases. CDR3 length equals 16 residues. In germline, CDR1 is LNHNV, CDR2 YYDKDF (reference sequence). V gave up 3 bases and J gave up 4 bases; unmatched junction bases: 10. As DNA, the CDR3 is TGTGCCACCAGCAGTTGGCCTAGCGGGGAGGGTTACGAGCAGTACTTC. Translated, it gives CATSSWPSGEGYEQYF.

In the case of this clonotype: Since a much larger clone is just one base distant, this may be a read error. The J gene is TRBJ1-1, the V gene TRBV4-1; a possible D gene is TRBD1 (5 bases). Germline CDR1 MGHRA, CDR2 YSYEKL. The CDR3 consists of 16 residues. This chain's CDR3 is CASSQDRGIHGTKAFF. The CDR3, as DNA: TGTGCCAGCAGCCAAGATCGGGGGATACACGGCACTAAAGCTTTCTTT.

This clonotype was observed a handful of times. The chain links TRBV28 to TRBJ2-7, with 12 bases aligning to TRBD2. Germline CDR1 MDHEN, CDR2 SYDVKM. J was trimmed by 3 bases and V by 6 bases; bases with no gene match: 6. The CDR3 is made up of 15 amino acids. The CDR3 reads CASRNLAGGLYEQYF. CDR3 DNA: TGTGCCAGCAGAAATCTAGCGGGAGGGCTCTACGAGCAGTACTTC.

In the case of this clonotype: One end of the junction is discordant with germline, which a read error may explain. The chain is built from TRBV7-9 and TRBJ2-7, with 8 bases that match TRBD2. This CDR3 is 13 amino acids long. Per the germline V gene, CDR1 is SEHNR and CDR2 is FQNEAQ (reference sequence). The CDR3 is CASSPGTRDEHYF. CDR3 nucleotides: TGTGCCAGCAGTCCAGGGACTAGAGACGAGCATTACTTC.

This clonotype was seen more than once but under ten times. This chain connects TRBV12-3 or TRBV12-4 to TRBJ2-2; D gene unclear. V lost 3 bases to trimming and J lost 6 bases, with 8 bases between them. The CDR3 loop spans 13 amino acids. In DNA, the CDR3 is TGTGCCAGCAGTTTCGGATTGCCCGGGGAGCTGTTTTTT. This sequence encodes CASSFGLPGELFF.

This clonotype was seen a few times. This chain uses TRBV2 with TRBJ2-7; a weak D match, TRBD2 (5 bases). The CDR3 consists of 14 residues. Trimming cost V 2 bases and J 1 base, with 9 bases left between them. The V gene's germline CDR1 is SNHLY and CDR2 FYNNEI. CDR3 in amino acids: CASSENRGSYEQYF. CDR3 in DNA: TGTGCCAGCAGTGAAAATCGGGGTTCCTACGAGCAGTACTTC.

This clonotype was seen a few times. The chain employs TRBV19 and TRBJ2-6; D ambiguous. V dropped 1 base and J dropped 0 bases, with 7 bases sitting between them. The length of the CDR3 is 16 residues. Per germline, CDR1 LNHDA and CDR2 SQIVND (reference sequence). The CDR3 reads CASSIVLLSGANVLTF. The CDR3 DNA follows: TGTGCCAGTAGTATAGTTCTGCTCTCTGGGGCCAACGTCCTGACTTTC. The entire variable domain, with the rest obtained from reference TRBV19 and TRBJ2-6, is as follows: DGGITQSPKYLFRKEGQNVTLSCEQNLNHDAMYWYRQDPGQGLRLIYYSQIVNDFQKGDIAEGYSVSREKKESFPLTVTSAQKNPTAFYLCASSIVLLSGANVLTFGAGSRLTVL.

This clonotype has a count of ten or more. The chain couples TRBV6-6 to TRBJ2-2, with 10 bases fitting TRBD2. With 7 bases clipped from V and 0 bases from J, the junction kept 8 bases outside the gene matches. The CDR3 consists of 17 residues. CDR1 is MNHNY, CDR2 SVGAGI, per germline (reference sequence). CDR3 sequence reads: CASTLAGGTANTGELFF. Here the CDR3 DNA reads TGTGCCAGCACTTTAGCGGGAGGAACCGCGAACACCGGGGAGCTGTTTTTT.

Only a few counts were recorded for this clonotype. V usage is TRBV10-3 and J usage is TRBJ2-1; 7 nucleotides align to TRBD2. Germline CDR1 and CDR2: ENHRY and SYGVKD. The CDR3 sequence is 13 residues long. The V gene end was trimmed by 0 bases and the J gene end by 12 bases; junction bases not matched to a gene: 5. CDR3 residues: CAISESKASGQFF. CDR3 nucleotides: TGTGCCATCAGTGAGTCGAAGGCTAGCGGGCAGTTCTTC.

The chain has TRBV9 and TRBJ2-2; 8 bases agree with TRBD2. The ends lost 0 bases at V and 5 bases at J; junction bases unmatched: 6. This CDR3 is built from 16 residues. The germline gives CDR1 SGDLS, CDR2 YYNGEE. Here the CDR3 DNA reads TGTGCCAGCAGCGTAGCCCCCGGGGGGGGGACCGGGGAGCTGTTTTTT. Translation gives CASSVAPGGGTGELFF.

This clonotype was counted only a few times. The chain has TRBV6-2 or TRBV6-3 and TRBJ1-3; no firm D call. Per the germline V gene, CDR1 is MNHEY and CDR2 is SVGEGT. V was cut by 0 bases and J by 0 bases, with 15 bases left in between. CDR3 length: 18 residues. The CDR3, as DNA: TGTGCCAGCAGTTACTCCCAAGGACGGCCAAGCTCTGGAAACACCATATATTTT. This encodes CASSYSQGRPSSGNTIYF.

This clonotype was observed many times. The chain is built from TRBV5-5 and TRBJ2-5; no reliable D call. The CDR3 is made up of 17 amino acids. V was shortened by 0 bases and J by 0 bases, with 15 bases between the two germline ends. In germline, CDR1 is SGHKS, CDR2 YYEKEE (reference sequence). The CDR3 loop reads CASSLGLQHGNQETQYF. The DNA for the CDR3 is TGTGCCAGCAGCTTGGGACTCCAACATGGGAACCAAGAGACCCAGTACTTC. Full variable domain (outside the CDR3, taken from reference TRBV5-5 and TRBJ2-5): DAGVTQSPTHLIKTRGQQVTLRCSPISGHKSVSWYQQVLGQGPQFIFQYYEKEERGRGNFPDRFSARQFPNYSSELNVNALLLGDSALYLCASSLGLQHGNQETQYFGPGTRLLVL.